Following are 25 T cell receptor beta chains from one sample sequenced in a study of spatial heterogeneity in lung cancer. Each CDR3 protein gets one entry after TCRdb re-called the 5' RACE reads with MiXCR. The sample lists 9,800 or so distinct CDR3 sequences, approximately 6.3% occurring once. General study points: Counts that tracked tumor mutation counts were those of expanded intratumoral alpha and beta TCRs.

As to time point: sample taken at primary tumor resection. These receptors have no identified antigens. This specimen consisted of lung tumor tissue, obtained at surgery. The receptors shown here come from a male donor with early-stage non-small cell lung cancer.

This clonotype was observed many times. This beta chain appears as a stray read in a library generated for alpha chains; its size is not informative. The V and J genes are TRBV19 and TRBJ1-5; D call uncertain. Germline assignment: CDR1 LNHDA and CDR2 SQIVND (reference sequence). V lost 5 bases, J lost 7 bases, and 9 bases lay in between. The CDR3 covers 12 residues. The CDR3 reads CASSFGSQPQHF. The CDR3 coding sequence is TGTGCCAGTAGTTTCGGGAGCCAGCCCCAGCATTTT.

A remark on this clonotype: Found in a library prepared for alpha chains, this beta chain is an off-target read, and its abundance has little meaning. CDR3 protein: CASSHPGLAGGPGYNEQFF. The CDR3 DNA reads as TGCGCCAGCAGCCACCCTGGACTAGCGGGAGGGCCGGGGTACAATGAGCAGTTCTTC. The V gene is TRBV4-1, the J gene TRBJ2-1; TRBD2 aligns across 15 bases. This CDR3 has 19 amino acids. Germline V gives CDR1 MGHRA, CDR2 YSYEKL. V was pared by 3 bases and J by 4 bases, with 10 bases of the junction left unmatched.

This clonotype was recorded many times. This beta chain is a stray sequence in a library constructed for alpha chains; its clone size is not meaningful. The chain combines TRBV20-1 with TRBJ2-5; D gene unclear. V was shortened by 7 bases and J by 5 bases, with 17 bases between the two germline ends. From germline, CDR1 is DFQATT and CDR2 SNEGSKA (reference sequence). The CDR3 has 13 amino acids. CDR3 DNA sequence: TGCAGTGTCTATGGACCAGTGGAGGAGACCCAGTACTTC. This codes for CSVYGPVEETQYF.

By its share, this clonotype is medium-sized. A library made for alpha chains picked up this beta chain off target, so its size means little. The gene calls are TRBV6-6 and TRBJ2-3; TRBD2 matches 12 bases. The CDR3 extends over 19 amino acids. Germline V gene data show CDR1 as MNHNY and CDR2 as SVGAGI (reference sequence). J was trimmed by 3 bases and V by 2 bases; bases with no gene match: 12. CDR3 in DNA: TGTGCCAGCAGTTACGCTAGCGGGAGGGGTCATATAGTTACAGATACGCAGTATTTT. As protein: CASSYASGRGHIVTDTQYF.

This clonotype occurred many times. This beta chain slipped into a library made for alpha chains as a stray read, so its size is not meaningful. In DNA form, the CDR3 reads TGTGCTAGTGGTTTGGGGTCAAGGCAAGGGGACGAGCAGTACTTC. Its protein product is CASGLGSRQGDEQYF. This sequence joins TRBV12-5 and TRBJ2-7; tentatively, D is TRBD1 (5 bases). Germline values: CDR1 LGHNT, CDR2 FRNRAP. This CDR3 has 15 residues. V was trimmed by 1 base and J by 5 bases, leaving 15 bases between them. Complete variable domain (other parts from reference TRBV12-5 and TRBJ2-7): DARVTQTPRHKVTEMGQEVTMRCQPILGHNTVFWYRQTMMQGLELLAYFRNRAPLDDSGMPKDRFSAEMPDATLATLKIQPSEPRDSAVYFCASGLGSRQGDEQYFGPGTRLTVT.

This clonotype has a count of ten or more. This beta chain is a stray sequence in a library constructed for alpha chains; its clone size is not meaningful. J is TRBJ2-3 and V is TRBV20-1; TRBD1 is a possible D gene (6 bases). V lost 7 bases, J lost 0 bases, and 11 bases lay in between. The CDR3 length is 13 residues. In germline, CDR1 is DFQATT, CDR2 SNEGSKA (reference sequence). The DNA for the CDR3 is TGCAGTGGAGCAGGGGCTAGCACAGATACGCAGTATTTT. Its translation: CSGAGASTDTQYF.

In its sample, this clonotype was seen many times. A library made for alpha chains picked up this beta chain off target, so its size means little. The chain combines TRBV2 with TRBJ2-7, with TRBD2 as a possible D gene (6 bases). V was cut by 7 bases and J by 7 bases, with 17 bases left in between. The V gene's germline CDR1 is SNHLY and CDR2 FYNNEI. CDR3 length: 13 residues. Here the CDR3 DNA reads TGTGCCAGCACTGTTCCGCCAGCGGGTGAGCAGTACTTC. Its translation: CASTVPPAGEQYF.

This clonotype has ten or more counts. This beta chain lies outside the target of a library built for alpha chains; its clone size means little. CDR3 amino acids: CASSGLGSGTEAFF. CDR3 DNA sequence: TGTGCCAGCAGTGGGTTAGGGTCGGGCACTGAAGCTTTCTTT. This chain uses TRBV28 with TRBJ1-1, with D unresolved. Germline V gene sequence: CDR1 MDHEN, CDR2 SYDVKM. The germline V and J ends were trimmed by 5 bases and 4 bases, with 14 bases remaining between them. CDR3 length equals 14 residues.

Ten or more counts support this clonotype. Little can be read into the size of this beta chain, an off-target read in a library designed for alpha chains. The chain recombines TRBV10-3 with TRBJ1-1; 12 nucleotides agree with TRBD1. Germline loops: CDR1 ENHRY, CDR2 SYGVKD. V shed 6 bases, J shed 11 bases, and the junction held 4 bases outside the gene matches. This CDR3 contains 12 residues. The CDR3 DNA reads TGTGCCATCAGGGGACAGGGGGCGCCGGCTTTCTTT. Translated, it gives CAIRGQGAPAFF.

This clonotype was observed at least ten times. Because the library targeted alpha chains, this beta chain is an off-target read whose size means little. The chain joins TRBV27 to TRBJ1-4; TRBD1 is a possible D gene (6 bases). The CDR3 is 16 amino acids. Trimming removed 2 bases at V and 6 bases at J, with 16 bases between. Germline V gene data show CDR1 as MNHEY and CDR2 as SMNVEV (reference sequence). The CDR3 DNA sequence: TGTGCCAGCAGTTTAGAGGTCGGGGGGCCCTATGAAAAACTGTTTTTT. This codes for CASSLEVGGPYEKLFF.

This clonotype was seen repeatedly, ten times or more. Because the library targeted alpha chains, this beta chain is an off-target read whose size means little. CDR3 DNA: TGTGCCAGCAGCTTAGGGGCGGGAGCGGGCGAGCAGTACTTC. Encoded protein: CASSLGAGAGEQYF. The gene calls are TRBV7-6 and TRBJ2-7; 7 bases fit TRBD2. The junction had 6 bases not matched to a gene; V was cut back by 1 base and J by 6 bases. This CDR3 is built from 14 residues. Germline lookup yields CDR1 SGHVS and CDR2 FNYEAQ.

This clonotype was seen ten or more times. This beta chain turned up in a library designed for alpha chains; as an off-target read, its abundance says little. This chain uses TRBV20-1 with TRBJ2-7; a weak D match, TRBD1 (5 bases). This CDR3 region has 13 residues. From germline, CDR1 is DFQATT and CDR2 SNEGSKA (reference sequence). V was clipped by 4 bases and J by 3 bases, with 13 bases between them. CDR3 sequence reads: CSANSQTDYEQYF. The CDR3 nucleotides are TGCAGTGCTAATTCCCAGACAGACTACGAGCAGTACTTC.

In this sample, this clonotype turned up many times. Being off target in a library aimed at alpha chains, this beta chain has a size of little meaning. The chain has TRBV14 and TRBJ2-1; 15 bases map to TRBD2. V gave up 1 base and J gave up 1 base; unmatched junction bases: 8. This CDR3 has 20 residues. Germline V CDR1 and CDR2: SGHDN, FVKESK. In DNA, the CDR3 is TGTGCCAGCAGCCAAGGCGGGACTAGCGGGGGGCGGAGGTCCTACAATGAGCAGTTCTTC. Translated: CASSQGGTSGGRRSYNEQFF.

In its sample, this clonotype was seen many times. As an off-target read in a library built for alpha chains, this beta chain has a frequency of little significance. V gene TRBV20-1 combines with J gene TRBJ2-2, with D unclear. Germline CDR1 and CDR2: DFQATT and SNEGSKA (reference sequence). The CDR3 has 16 amino acids. V lost 0 bases and J lost 3, with 14 bases in between. The CDR3 nucleotides are TGCAGTGCTAGAGATACACAGCAATCCCACACCGGGGAGCTGTTTTTT. As protein: CSARDTQQSHTGELFF.

This clonotype ranks as medium-sized. In a library made to pick up alpha chains, this beta chain is a stray read with a size that means little. V is TRBV12-3 or TRBV12-4 and J is TRBJ1-6; D call uncertain. This CDR3 has 14 amino acids. V lost 7 bases and J lost 0, with 7 bases in between. CDR3 DNA sequence: TGTGCCAGCACCACAAGCTCCTATAATTCACCCCTCCACTTT. As protein: CASTTSSYNSPLHF.

Many counts were recorded for this clonotype. The library was prepared for alpha chains; this beta chain is a stray read, so its frequency means little. V usage is TRBV30 and J usage is TRBJ1-2; 9 nucleotides line up with TRBD1. The CDR3 consists of 13 residues. V was clipped by 5 bases and J by 6 bases; unmatched bases: 7. Germline-derived CDR1 and CDR2 are GTSNPN and SVGIG (reference sequence). CDR3 residues: CAWEGDRAHGYTF. CDR3 bases: TGTGCCTGGGAGGGGGACAGGGCGCATGGCTACACCTTC.

This clonotype occurred a few times. This beta chain appears as a stray read in a library generated for alpha chains; its size is not informative. The chain employs TRBV9 and TRBJ2-3, with 9 positions matching TRBD2. There are 16 residues in the CDR3. Per the germline V gene, CDR1 is SGDLS and CDR2 is YYNGEE. Unmatched junction bases numbered 13, after V lost 3 bases and J lost 8 bases. CDR3 region: CASSEGTAGGAGTQYF. For the CDR3, the DNA is TGTGCCAGCAGCGAGGGGACAGCGGGGGGAGCCGGTACGCAGTATTTT.

Turning to this clonotype: A much larger clone lies one base from this, so it may be a read error. This beta chain is a stray sequence in a library constructed for alpha chains; its clone size is not meaningful. The CDR3 loop reads CASRRDNSNQPQHF. CDR3 DNA: TGTGCCAGCAGGAGGGACAATAGCAATCAGCCCCAGCATTTT. This chain links TRBV6-1 with TRBJ1-5; maybe TRBD1 (6 bases). This CDR3 has 14 amino acids. V lost 6 bases and J 0 bases, leaving 9 bases between the germline ends. Looked up from germline, CDR1 is MNHNS and CDR2 is SASEGT.

This clonotype has ten or more counts. This beta chain is an unintended read in a library built for alpha chains; its size means little. The chain is built from TRBV30 and TRBJ1-2, with 10 bases fitting TRBD1. Germline loops: CDR1 GTSNPN, CDR2 SVGIG (reference sequence). This CDR3 region has 16 residues. After removal of 0 bases from V and 5 bases from J, the junction contained 9 bases not matched to a gene. CDR3 region: CAWSVSRTGGGYGYTF. As DNA, the CDR3 is TGTGCCTGGAGTGTATCCCGGACAGGGGGAGGGTATGGCTACACCTTC.

Remarks on this clonotype: Within a library made for alpha chains, this beta chain is off target, and its count is uninformative. The chain is built from TRBV6-2 or TRBV6-3 and TRBJ2-4, with 7 nucleotides matching TRBD1. Looked up from germline, CDR1 is MNHEY and CDR2 is SVGEGT. This CDR3 region has 13 residues. Losses at the gene ends were 5 bases for V and 4 bases for J; bases not matched to a gene: 2. In DNA form, the CDR3 reads TGTGCCAGCAGTATGGGACAGAAAAACATTCAGTACTTC. It codes for CASSMGQKNIQYF.

By sample fraction, this clonotype is medium-sized. The library was designed around alpha chains, so this beta chain is a stray read whose abundance carries little weight. The gene calls are TRBV30 and TRBJ1-4, with D unclear. CDR1 and CDR2 (germline): GTSNPN, SVGIG (reference sequence). V lost 1 base, J lost 7 bases, and 4 bases lay in between. There are 11 residues in the CDR3. The CDR3 coding sequence is TGTGCCTGGAGTGGGGGTGAAAAACTGTTTTTT. This gives the protein CAWSGGEKLFF.

This clonotype was recorded at least ten times. The library was prepared for alpha chains; this beta chain is a stray read, so its frequency means little. The chain is built from TRBV14 and TRBJ1-2, with unresolved D. Germline CDR1 SGHDN, CDR2 FVKESK. The CDR3 extends over 12 amino acids. With 2 bases removed from V and 4 bases from J, the gap between germline ends came to 5 bases. CDR3 protein: CASSQRTYGYTF. CDR3 bases: TGTGCCAGCAGCCAACGGACCTATGGCTACACCTTC.

This clonotype has a count of ten or more. For a library built for alpha chains, this beta chain is a stray read; little rests on its size. The rearrangement joins TRBV7-8 to TRBJ2-3; D not certain. CDR1 and CDR2 (germline): SGHVS, FQNEAQ. The CDR3 has 15 residues. Trimming left V 4 bases short and J 0 bases short, with 11 bases between. The CDR3 protein is CASSWSEASTDTQYF. The CDR3 nucleotides read TGTGCCAGCAGCTGGTCGGAAGCTAGCACAGATACGCAGTATTTT. Full variable domain (rest looked up from reference TRBV7-8 and TRBJ2-3): GAGVSQSPRYKVAKRGQDVALRCDPISGHVSLFWYQQALGQGPEFLTYFQNEAQLDKSGLPSDRFFAERPEGSVSTLKIQRTQQEDSAVYLCASSWSEASTDTQYFGPGTRLTVL.

With respect to this clonotype: This beta chain is an unintended read in a library built for alpha chains; its size means little. The J gene is TRBJ2-1, the V gene TRBV5-1; 8 bases match TRBD2. CDR1 and CDR2 (germline): SGHRS, YFSETQ. The CDR3 spans 16 residues. V trimming: 5 bases; J trimming: 4 bases; junction bases outside the gene matches: 11. The CDR3 coding sequence is TGCGCCAGCAGTCATGATAGCGGGACTGGTTACAATGAGCAGTTCTTC. Translating gives CASSHDSGTGYNEQFF.

This clonotype was seen a few times. This beta chain appears as a stray read in a library generated for alpha chains; its size is not informative. This chain links TRBV10-3 with TRBJ2-1; D not certain. The CDR3 runs to 16 residues. Germline loops: CDR1 ENHRY, CDR2 SYGVKD. The V end was cut by 0 bases, the J end by 2 bases, with 11 bases between. For the CDR3, the DNA is TGTGCCATCAGTGAGTCGGGTCAGGAACCCTACAATGAGCAGTTCTTC. This gives the protein CAISESGQEPYNEQFF.